One and the same sample provided the 23 T cell receptor beta chains below, sequenced in a study of molecular identifiers for immune sequencing clone quantification. TCRdb redid the calling of the PCR reads with MiXCR, one entry per CDR3 protein. The repertoire holds nearly 650,000 distinct CDR3 sequences, with about 25% as singletons. Sample: naive CD8+ T cells from blood, with Jurkat cell RNA spiked in. The subset is: FACS-sorted CD8+CD4-CCR7+CD45RA+ naive T cells. The receptors come from a human donor in good health. Some libraries in this study had Jurkat cell RNA spiked in.

J is TRBJ2-3 and V is TRBV9; 9 bases fit TRBD1. Germline V gene sequence: CDR1 SGDLS, CDR2 YYNGEE. The CDR3 spans 15 residues. Trimming at V came to 4 bases and at J to 4 bases, leaving 7 bases not matched to a gene. CDR3 DNA: TGTGCCAGCAGCCCAGAGACAGGGGGGGCAGATACGCAGTATTTT. This encodes CASSPETGGADTQYF.

This clonotype has more than one count but fewer than ten. This chain connects TRBV7-9 to TRBJ1-2, with 12 bases aligning to TRBD1. V shed 4 bases and J 6 bases; nucleotides not matched to a gene: 3. The CDR3 spans 14 residues. Germline CDR1 SEHNR, CDR2 FQNEAQ (reference sequence). DNA of the CDR3: TGTGCCAGCAGCTGGGGGACAGGGGGCGATGGCTACACCTTC. Amino acids: CASSWGTGGDGYTF.

This clonotype has a count of ten or more. The chain uses TRBV2 and TRBJ2-3, with a possible D match to TRBD2 (6 bases). This CDR3 is 20 amino acids long. Trimming left V 4 bases short and J 0 bases short, with 26 bases between. The germline gives CDR1 SNHLY, CDR2 FYNNEI. This CDR3 is CASSGLNQLSGYRSTDTQYF. The DNA of the CDR3 is TGTGCCAGCAGTGGACTCAACCAGCTCAGCGGGTACAGGAGCACAGATACGCAGTATTTT.

This clonotype was detected ten times or more. The rearrangement uses TRBV14 and TRBJ2-3, with D maybe TRBD1 (5 bases). Trimming removed 0 bases from V and 4 bases from J, with 11 bases in between. This CDR3 has 15 residues. The germline gives CDR1 SGHDN, CDR2 FVKESK. In DNA form, the CDR3 reads TGTGCCAGCAGCCAAGATTTCCAGGGTCCAGATACGCAGTATTTT. Residues: CASSQDFQGPDTQYF.

Regarding this clonotype: A much larger clone differs by one base, so this may be a read error. V is TRBV20-1 and J is TRBJ1-1, with D tentatively TRBD1 (6 bases). Germline V lookup: CDR1 DFQATT, CDR2 SNEGSKA (reference sequence). CDR3 size: 12 residues. CDR3 sequence reads: CSAPPGGTEASF. The CDR3 DNA follows: TGCAGTGCTCCCCCCGGGGGCACTGAAGCTTCCTTT.

In its sample, this clonotype was seen many times. J is TRBJ2-7 and V is TRBV12-3 or TRBV12-4; D ambiguous. V dropped 5 bases and J dropped 0 bases, with 8 bases sitting between them. CDR3 length equals 13 residues. In nucleotides, the CDR3 is TGTGCCAGCAGTCAGAGTGCCTCCTACGAGCAGTACTTC. Translation gives CASSQSASYEQYF.

This clonotype was seen ten or more times. V usage is TRBV7-8 and J usage is TRBJ2-3; TRBD2 agrees at 9 bases. The CDR3 is made up of 15 amino acids. J was trimmed by 4 bases and V by 6 bases; bases with no gene match: 8. The germline gives CDR1 SGHVS, CDR2 FQNEAQ. The CDR3 sequence is CASSPQRGAADTQYF. The CDR3 nucleotides read TGTGCCAGCAGTCCCCAGCGGGGGGCCGCAGATACGCAGTATTTT.

This rearrangement joins TRBV2 to TRBJ2-5; 7 bases match TRBD2. The CDR3 loop spans 15 amino acids. Trimming took 6 bases from V and 5 from J; bases not matched to a gene: 12. The V gene's germline CDR1 is SNHLY and CDR2 FYNNEI. The CDR3 nucleotides read TGTGCCAGCAGCGCTGGACTACTGCGGGGGGAGACCCAGTACTTC. It translates to CASSAGLLRGETQYF.

This clonotype was counted many times. The chain uses TRBV4-3 and TRBJ1-1; D uncertain. Deletions cut 0 bases from V and 5 bases from J, with 13 bases between. This CDR3 comprises 15 residues. The germline CDR1 and CDR2 sequences are LGHNA and YSLEER. CDR3 residues: CASSQDLLRETEAFF. The CDR3 DNA reads as TGCGCCAGCAGCCAAGATCTGCTCCGAGAGACTGAAGCTTTCTTT.

This clonotype was counted many times. The CDR3 region has the DNA TGTGCCAGCAGCTTATGGGTTACAGGGTTGAGCAACACCGGGGAGCTGTTTTTT. It codes for CASSLWVTGLSNTGELFF. V is TRBV11-2 and J is TRBJ2-2, with D possibly TRBD1 on 6 matching bases. The CDR3 has 18 residues. The germline gives CDR1 SGHAT, CDR2 FQNNGV. V lost 2 bases, J lost 2 bases, and 18 bases lay in between.

This clonotype has a count of ten or more. V gene TRBV13 combines with J gene TRBJ1-2, with D perhaps matching TRBD1 (6 bases). There are 13 residues in the CDR3. Germline CDR1 reads PRHDT; CDR2 reads FYEKMQ (reference sequence). Trimming cost V 4 bases and J 7 bases, with 13 bases left between them. This CDR3 is CASSWGQTAGYTF. CDR3 nucleotides: TGTGCCAGCAGCTGGGGACAAACAGCTGGCTACACCTTC.

This clonotype has a count of ten or more. The chain combines TRBV7-2 with TRBJ2-7; D is unclear. The CDR3 extends over 13 amino acids. Germline V gene sequence: CDR1 SGHTA, CDR2 FQGNSA. Deletions cut 1 base from V and 3 bases from J, with 7 bases between. In DNA form, the CDR3 reads TGTGCCAGCAGCTTAGGCGTTTACTACGAGCAGTACTTC. The encoded protein is CASSLGVYYEQYF.

The gene calls are TRBV12-3 or TRBV12-4 and TRBJ2-5; D tentatively fits TRBD1 or TRBD2 (5 bases each). Trimming took 7 bases from V and 3 from J, leaving 24 bases between them. The CDR3 spans 17 residues. The CDR3 DNA reads as TGTGCCAGCAAAGAGTTAAAGTATGGGACCGGTGAAGAGACCCAGTACTTC. Translated: CASKELKYGTGEETQYF.

This chain connects TRBV24-1 to TRBJ2-1; 10 nucleotides agree with TRBD2. V was clipped by 0 bases and J by 12 bases; unmatched bases: 7. The CDR3 length is 15 residues. Germline lookup yields CDR1 KGHDR and CDR2 SFDVKD. The CDR3 coding sequence is TGTGCCACCAGTGATTTGTCTAGCGGGGGCGAGGTGCAGTTCTTC. Translated, it gives CATSDLSSGGEVQFF.

This CDR3 reads CASTRLAGAYINEQFF. CDR3 bases: TGTGCCAGTACCAGACTAGCGGGGGCCTATATCAATGAGCAGTTCTTC. This chain joins TRBV7-2 and TRBJ2-1, with 12 nucleotides matching TRBD2. From germline, CDR1 is SGHTA and CDR2 FQGNSA. The CDR3 loop spans 16 amino acids. Trimming cost V 9 bases and J 6 bases; bases outside gene matches: 12. Based on the CDR3 plus reference TRBV7-2 and TRBJ2-1, the full variable domain is GAGVSQSPSNKVTEKGKDVELRCDPISGHTALYWYRQSLGQGLEFLIYFQGNSAPDKSGLPSDRFSAERTGGSVSTLTIQRTQQEDSAVYLCASTRLAGAYINEQFFGPGTRLTVL.

V gene TRBV2 combines with J gene TRBJ2-7, with 7 positions matching TRBD2. The CDR3 is 15 residues long. From germline, CDR1 is SNHLY and CDR2 FYNNEI. V trimming: 1 base; J trimming: 3 bases; junction bases outside the gene matches: 6. The CDR3 protein is CASSEGGGALYEQYF. In nucleotides, the CDR3 is TGTGCCAGCAGTGAAGGGGGAGGGGCCCTCTACGAGCAGTACTTC.

This clonotype occurred many times. The rearrangement joins TRBV30 to TRBJ1-5; possibly TRBD1 for D (6 bases). Germline CDR1 is GTSNPN and CDR2 is SVGIG (reference sequence). The germline V and J ends were trimmed by 0 bases and 5 bases, with 14 bases remaining between them. The CDR3 runs 15 residues. CDR3 in amino acids: CAWSVQGSPYQPQHF. The DNA of the CDR3 is TGTGCCTGGAGTGTACAGGGCAGCCCTTATCAGCCCCAGCATTTT.

Comment on this clonotype: One junction end does not reproduce the germline sequence, and a read error may be involved. The J gene is TRBJ2-7, the V gene TRBV19, with D perhaps TRBD1 (5 bases). Looked up from germline, CDR1 is LNHDA and CDR2 is SQIVND (reference sequence). The CDR3 runs 14 residues. Here the CDR3 DNA reads TGTGCCAGTTGTATGGTAGGGGCCACCTACGAGCAGTACTTC. Its protein is CASCMVGATYEQYF.

This clonotype was observed at least ten times. The V call is TRBV4-3, the J call TRBJ1-6; TRBD1 aligns across 8 bases. The CDR3 totals 17 residues. V lost 1 base to trimming and J lost 6 bases; unmatched junction nucleotides: 8. Germline-derived CDR1 and CDR2 are LGHNA and YSLEER. The DNA for the CDR3 is TGCGCCAGCAGCCAAGTCTCCGGACAGGGTCCTAATTCACCCCTCCACTTT. It codes for CASSQVSGQGPNSPLHF.

This clonotype was counted many times. The CDR3 DNA is TGTGCCAGCAGCTTGGAGTTGGGGACAGGGGGAGCAGAACTGTTTTTT. This encodes CASSLELGTGGAELFF. The chain couples TRBV5-5 to TRBJ1-4, with 11 bases that match TRBD1. Germline CDR1 is SGHKS and CDR2 is YYEKEE (reference sequence). The CDR3 spans 16 residues. J lost 12 bases, V lost 0 bases, and 10 bases had no gene match.

Concerning this clonotype itself: The junction departs from germline at one end; a sequencing error may be responsible. The genes are TRBV12-5 and TRBJ2-3; the D gene is possibly TRBD2 (6 bases). In germline, CDR1 is LGHNT, CDR2 FRNRAP. This CDR3 has 18 amino acids. This CDR3 reads CASGSNTGVKGGTDTRYF. The CDR3 DNA follows: TGTGCTAGTGGTTCTAACACGGGAGTTAAAGGTGGCACAGATACGCGGTATTTT.

The chain joins TRBV3-2 to TRBJ2-6; TRBD1 reflects the table's D call only, with no check against the DNA. TRBV3-2 is marked as a pseudogene. This CDR3 comprises 16 residues. The CDR3 spells CASSRLQDSGANVLTF. In DNA form, the CDR3 reads TGTGCCAGCAGCCGTTTACAGGACTCTGGGGCCAACGTCCTGACTTTC.

This clonotype was seen repeatedly, ten times or more. V gene TRBV7-9 combines with J gene TRBJ2-2; 8 bases are shared with TRBD2. This CDR3 spans 12 amino acids. CDR1 and CDR2 from the germline V gene are SEHNR and FQNEAQ (reference sequence). The CDR3 here is CFCGGLTGELFF. DNA for the CDR3: TGTTTCTGCGGGGGGCTCACCGGGGAGCTGTTTTTT. Filled out from reference TRBV7-9 and TRBJ2-2, the complete variable domain reads DTGVSQNPRHKITKRGQNVTFRCDPISEHNRLYWYRQTLGQGPEFLTYFQNEAQLEKSRLLSDRFSAERPKGSFSTLEIQRTEQGDSAMYLCFCGGLTGELFFGEGSRLTVL.